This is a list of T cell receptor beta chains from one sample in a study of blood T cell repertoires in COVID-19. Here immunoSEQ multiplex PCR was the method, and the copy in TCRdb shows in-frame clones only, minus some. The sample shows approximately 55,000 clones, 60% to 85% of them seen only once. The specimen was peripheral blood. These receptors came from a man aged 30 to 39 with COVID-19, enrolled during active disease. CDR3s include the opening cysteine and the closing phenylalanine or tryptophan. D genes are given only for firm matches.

cdr3_aa: CASSLPPGELFF
cdr3_nt: TGTGCCAGCAGCCTACCCCCCGGGGAGCTGTTTTTT
d_call: .
v_call: TRBV11-3
j_call: TRBJ2-2

cdr3_aa: CASSPWTGTYEQYF
cdr3_nt: TGTGCCAGCAGCCCTTGGACAGGGACCTACGAGCAGTACTTC
d_call: TRBD1
v_call: TRBV9
j_call: TRBJ2-7

cdr3_aa: CASSPIAGGLENEQFF
cdr3_nt: TGTGCCAGCTCACCGATAGCGGGAGGACTTGAGAATGAGCAGTTCTTC
d_call: TRBD2
v_call: TRBV18
j_call: TRBJ2-1

cdr3_aa: CASSLGLAGEWNTGELFF
cdr3_nt: TGTGCCAGCTCACTCGGACTAGCGGGGGAATGGAACACCGGGGAGCTGTTTTTT
d_call: TRBD2
v_call: TRBV18
j_call: TRBJ2-2

cdr3_aa: CASSLDPREETQYF
cdr3_nt: TGTGCCAGCAGCTTGGATCCCCGGGAAGAGACCCAGTACTTC
d_call: .
v_call: TRBV5-4
j_call: TRBJ2-5

cdr3_aa: CASSPDGGGNSPLHF
cdr3_nt: TGTGCCAGCTCACCGGATGGGGGAGGGAATTCACCCCTCCACTTT
d_call: .
v_call: TRBV18
j_call: TRBJ1-6

cdr3_aa: CASSSFSGRSSYEQYF
cdr3_nt: TGTGCCAGCAGCTCATTTAGCGGGAGAAGTTCCTACGAGCAGTACTTC
d_call: TRBD2
v_call: TRBV14
j_call: TRBJ2-7

cdr3_aa: CATSGMEGEQYF
cdr3_nt: TGTGCCACGAGTGGCATGGAGGGCGAGCAGTACTTC
d_call: .
v_call: TRBV24-1
j_call: TRBJ2-7

cdr3_aa: CASSWGGIDYGYTF
cdr3_nt: TGTGCCAGCAGTTGGGGGGGGATCGACTATGGCTACACCTTC
d_call: .
v_call: TRBV28
j_call: TRBJ1-2

cdr3_aa: CASSLGSTYEQYF
cdr3_nt: TGCGCCAGCAGCTTGGGTTCGACTTACGAGCAGTACTTC
d_call: .
v_call: TRBV5-1
j_call: TRBJ2-7

cdr3_aa: CASSESLAGEKQYF
cdr3_nt: TGTGCCAGCAGTGAAAGCCTAGCGGGAGAGAAGCAGTACTTC
d_call: TRBD2
v_call: TRBV6-1
j_call: TRBJ2-7